This is a list of T cell receptor beta chains from one sample in a study of blood T cells in healthy people across ages. MiXCR, applied by TCRdb to the 5' RACE reads, yields one record per CDR3 protein. The top ten clones hold 5.5% to 8% of a sample with 1,500,000 or so distinct CDR3 sequences, approximately 59% of them seen once. Material: blood. The source of these receptors is a man younger than 35 in good health. CDR3s include the opening cysteine and the closing phenylalanine or tryptophan. A D gene is named only where the DNA matches it firmly. Clone sizes are given selectively: once, few, many, or a class where the clone is expanded.

j_gene: TRBJ2-7
d_gene: TRBD1
abundance: few
v_gene: TRBV7-9
CDR3nt: TGTGCCAGCAGCCCTTCGGACAGGCACGCCGAGCAGTACTTC
CDR3aa: CASSPSDRHAEQYF

j_gene: TRBJ2-7
d_gene: TRBD1
abundance: NA
v_gene: TRBV27
CDR3nt: TGTGCCAGCGGACGACAGGGGTGGGACGAGCAGTACTTC
CDR3aa: CASGRQGWDEQYF

j_gene: TRBJ2-5
d_gene: TRBD1
abundance: NA
v_gene: TRBV9
CDR3nt: TGTGCCAGCAGCGCGCGACAGGGGCTCAAAGGGGAGACCCAGTACTTC
CDR3aa: CASSARQGLKGETQYF

j_gene: TRBJ1-1
d_gene: NA
abundance: NA
v_gene: TRBV20-1
CDR3nt: TGCAGTGCTAGGGGGCCAGGGGACACTGAAGCTTTCTTT
CDR3aa: CSARGPGDTEAFF

j_gene: TRBJ2-4
d_gene: TRBD2
abundance: NA
v_gene: TRBV20-1
CDR3nt: TGCAGTGCCCACGGCGGGAGGGAAAACATTCAGTACTTC
CDR3aa: CSAHGGRENIQYF

j_gene: TRBJ2-1
d_gene: TRBD2
abundance: NA
v_gene: TRBV10-3
CDR3nt: TGTGCCATCAGTGAGGGGAGGGGAAGTTTCGATGAGCAGTTCTTC
CDR3aa: CAISEGRGSFDEQFF

j_gene: TRBJ2-7
d_gene: TRBD1
abundance: NA
v_gene: TRBV4-3
CDR3nt: TGCGCCAGCAGCCATCTGACCGGGACAGGGGCCTGCGAGCAGTACTTC
CDR3aa: CASSHLTGTGACEQYF

j_gene: TRBJ1-2
d_gene: NA
abundance: NA
v_gene: TRBV13
CDR3nt: TGTGCCAGCAGCTTGGGACCCGGACAGAACTATGGCTACACCTTC
CDR3aa: CASSLGPGQNYGYTF

j_gene: TRBJ1-2
d_gene: NA
abundance: NA
v_gene: TRBV4-3
CDR3nt: TGCGCCAGCAGCCAAGGATTACCGCAGGGAAGCTATGGCTACACCTTC
CDR3aa: CASSQGLPQGSYGYTF

j_gene: TRBJ2-7
d_gene: TRBD2
abundance: NA
v_gene: TRBV4-1
CDR3nt: TGCGCCAGCAGCCAAGTCGTCAGCGGGGGCTCCTACGAGCAGTACTTC
CDR3aa: CASSQVVSGGSYEQYF

j_gene: TRBJ2-1
d_gene: NA
abundance: NA
v_gene: TRBV11-1
CDR3nt: TGTGCCAGCAGCTTGTACAGTGAAAGCTTCCACAATGAGCAGTTCTTC
CDR3aa: CASSLYSESFHNEQFF

j_gene: TRBJ2-1
d_gene: NA
abundance: few
v_gene: TRBV4-1
CDR3nt: TGCGCCAGCAGCCATGAAGAGTTAAACAATGAGCAGTTCTTC
CDR3aa: CASSHEELNNEQFF

j_gene: TRBJ1-6
d_gene: NA
abundance: NA
v_gene: TRBV12-3/TRBV12-4
CDR3nt: TGTGCCAGCAGTTACGGACGCGTCCAGCACCTCCACTTT
CDR3aa: CASSYGRVQHLHF

j_gene: TRBJ2-7
d_gene: NA
abundance: once
v_gene: TRBV20-1
CDR3nt: TGCAGTGCTCCCCACGCGAGCGGGCGGCCAACCGAGCAGTACTTC
CDR3aa: CSAPHASGRPTEQYF

j_gene: TRBJ2-1
d_gene: NA
abundance: few
v_gene: TRBV6-5
CDR3nt: TGTGCCAGCAGTTACACCAGCGGAACCTACAATGAGCAGTTCTTC
CDR3aa: CASSYTSGTYNEQFF

j_gene: TRBJ1-6
d_gene: NA
abundance: NA
v_gene: TRBV25-1
CDR3nt: TGTGCCAGCGGCGAGACAGCATGGCGTTCACCCCTCCACTTT
CDR3aa: CASGETAWRSPLHF

j_gene: TRBJ2-7
d_gene: TRBD1
abundance: NA
v_gene: TRBV7-2
CDR3nt: TGTGCCAGCAGCTCCCGGACAGGGGGACCTTACGAGCAGTACTTC
CDR3aa: CASSSRTGGPYEQYF

j_gene: TRBJ2-1
d_gene: NA
abundance: few
v_gene: TRBV10-3
CDR3nt: TGTGCCATCAGTGAGTCTGGGGTGTCCTACAATGAGCAGTTCTTC
CDR3aa: CAISESGVSYNEQFF

j_gene: TRBJ2-1
d_gene: TRBD1
abundance: NA
v_gene: TRBV20-1
CDR3nt: TGCAGTGCTAGTGGGGACAGCCAAGACAATGAGCAGTTCTTC
CDR3aa: CSASGDSQDNEQFF

j_gene: TRBJ2-7
d_gene: TRBD2
abundance: NA
v_gene: TRBV27
CDR3nt: TGTGCCAGCAGTTTATCGGTAGGACTAGCTCGCGAGCAGTACTTC
CDR3aa: CASSLSVGLAREQYF